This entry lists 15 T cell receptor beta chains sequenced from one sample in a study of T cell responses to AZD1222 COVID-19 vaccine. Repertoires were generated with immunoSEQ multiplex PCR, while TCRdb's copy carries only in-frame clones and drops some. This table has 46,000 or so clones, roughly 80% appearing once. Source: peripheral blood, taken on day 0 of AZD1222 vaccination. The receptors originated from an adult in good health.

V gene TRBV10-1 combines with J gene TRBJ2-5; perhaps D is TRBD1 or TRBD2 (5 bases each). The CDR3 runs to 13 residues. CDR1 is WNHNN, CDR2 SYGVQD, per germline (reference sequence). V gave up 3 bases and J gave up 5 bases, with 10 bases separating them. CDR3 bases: TGCGCCAGCAGTGATGGGGGAATGGAGACCCAGTACTTC. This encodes CASSDGGMETQYF.

The CDR3 sequence: CASRVTGWEAPQPQHF. CDR3 bases: TGTGCCAGCAGAGTAACGGGCTGGGAAGCTCCTCAGCCCCAGCATTTT. J is TRBJ1-5 and V is TRBV28; D remains unclear. V was shortened by 6 bases and J by 6 bases, with 21 bases between the two germline ends. CDR3 size: 16 residues. Germline lookup yields CDR1 MDHEN and CDR2 SYDVKM. Complete variable domain (other parts from reference TRBV28 and TRBJ1-5): DVKVTQSSRYLVKRTGEKVFLECVQDMDHENMFWYRQDPGLGLRLIYFSYDVKMKEKGDIPEGYSVSREKKERFSLILESASTNQTSMYLCASRVTGWEAPQPQHFGDGTRLSIL.

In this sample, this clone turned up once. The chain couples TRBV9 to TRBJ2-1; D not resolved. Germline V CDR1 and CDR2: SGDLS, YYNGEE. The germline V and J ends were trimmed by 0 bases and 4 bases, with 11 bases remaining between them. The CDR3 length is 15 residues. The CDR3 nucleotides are TGTGCCAGCAGCGTAGGGACGGGTGGGTACAATGAGCAGTTCTTC. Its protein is CASSVGTGGYNEQFF.

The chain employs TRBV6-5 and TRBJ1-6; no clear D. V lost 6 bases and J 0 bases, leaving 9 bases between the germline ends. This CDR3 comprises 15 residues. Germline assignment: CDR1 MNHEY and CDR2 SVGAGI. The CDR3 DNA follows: TGTGCCAGCAGCAACATTAACTCCTATAATTCACCCCTCCACTTT. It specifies CASSNINSYNSPLHF.

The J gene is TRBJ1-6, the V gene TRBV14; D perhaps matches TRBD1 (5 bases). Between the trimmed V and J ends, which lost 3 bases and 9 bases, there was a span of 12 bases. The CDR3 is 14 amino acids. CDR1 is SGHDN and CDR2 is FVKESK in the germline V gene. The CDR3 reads CASSHRQSGSPLHF. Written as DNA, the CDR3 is TGTGCCAGCAGCCACCGACAGTCGGGTTCACCCCTCCACTTT.

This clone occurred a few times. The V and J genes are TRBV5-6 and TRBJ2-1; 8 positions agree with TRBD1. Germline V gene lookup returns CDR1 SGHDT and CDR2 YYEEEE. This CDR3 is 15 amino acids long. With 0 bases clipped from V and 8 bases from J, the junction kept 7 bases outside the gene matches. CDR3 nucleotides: TGTGCCAGCAGCTTGGTTCAGGGGGCCCCCTATGAGCAGTTCTTC. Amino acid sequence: CASSLVQGAPYEQFF.

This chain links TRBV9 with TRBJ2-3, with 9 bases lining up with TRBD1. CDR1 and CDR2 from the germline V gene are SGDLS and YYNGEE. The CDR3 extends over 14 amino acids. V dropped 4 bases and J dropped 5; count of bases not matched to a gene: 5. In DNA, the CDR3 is TGTGCCAGCAGCCCTAGGACAGGGGAAGATACGCAGTATTTT. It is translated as CASSPRTGEDTQYF.

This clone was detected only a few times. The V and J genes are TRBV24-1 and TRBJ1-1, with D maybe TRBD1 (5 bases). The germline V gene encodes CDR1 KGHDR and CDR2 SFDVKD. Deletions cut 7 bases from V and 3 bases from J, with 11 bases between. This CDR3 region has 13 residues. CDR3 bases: TGTGCCACCAGCGACAGAGGTCACACTGAAGCTTTCTTT. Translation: CATSDRGHTEAFF.

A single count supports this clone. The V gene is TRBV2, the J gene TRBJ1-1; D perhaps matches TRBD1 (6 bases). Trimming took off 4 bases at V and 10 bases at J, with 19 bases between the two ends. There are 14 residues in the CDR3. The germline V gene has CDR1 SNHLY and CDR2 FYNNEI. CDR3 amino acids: CASSAAWGGRGAFF. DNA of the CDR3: TGTGCCAGCAGTGCCGCCTGGGGGGGGCGAGGAGCTTTCTTT. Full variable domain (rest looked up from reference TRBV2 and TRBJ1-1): EPEVTQTPSHQVTQMGQEVILRCVPISNHLYFYWYRQILGQKVEFLVSFYNNEISEKSEIFDDQFSVERPDGSNFTLKIRSTKLEDSAMYFCASSAAWGGRGAFFGQGTRLTVV.

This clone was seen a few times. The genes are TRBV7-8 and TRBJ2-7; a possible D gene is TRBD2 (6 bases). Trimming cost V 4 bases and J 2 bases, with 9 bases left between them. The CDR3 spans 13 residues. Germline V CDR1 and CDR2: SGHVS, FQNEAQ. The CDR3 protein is CASSSPGAYEQYV. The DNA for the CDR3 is TGTGCCAGCAGCTCCCCGGGGGCCTACGAGCAGTACGTC.

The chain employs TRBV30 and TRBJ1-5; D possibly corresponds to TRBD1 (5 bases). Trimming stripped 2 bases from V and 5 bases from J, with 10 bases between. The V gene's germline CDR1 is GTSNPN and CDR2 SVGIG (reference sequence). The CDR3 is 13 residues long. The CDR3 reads CAWSRGSDQPQHF. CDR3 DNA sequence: TGTGCCTGGAGTCGGGGGAGTGATCAGCCCCAGCATTTT.

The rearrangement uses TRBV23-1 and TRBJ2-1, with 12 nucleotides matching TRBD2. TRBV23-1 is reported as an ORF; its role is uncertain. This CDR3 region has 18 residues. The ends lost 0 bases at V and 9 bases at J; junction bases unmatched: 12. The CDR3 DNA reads TGCGCCAGCAGTCAATCTCTTAGGCCTAGCGGGGGGGCCGGTGAGCAGTTCTTC. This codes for CASSQSLRPSGGAGEQFF.

This CDR3 is CASSWTTGGSYNEQFF. The CDR3 DNA follows: TGCGCCAGCAGCTGGACTACAGGGGGCTCCTACAATGAGCAGTTCTTC. The V call is TRBV5-1, the J call TRBJ2-1; 8 bases line up with TRBD1. The CDR3 loop spans 16 amino acids. Germline assignment: CDR1 SGHRS and CDR2 YFSETQ. V lost 3 bases, J lost 0 bases, and 5 bases stayed unmatched.

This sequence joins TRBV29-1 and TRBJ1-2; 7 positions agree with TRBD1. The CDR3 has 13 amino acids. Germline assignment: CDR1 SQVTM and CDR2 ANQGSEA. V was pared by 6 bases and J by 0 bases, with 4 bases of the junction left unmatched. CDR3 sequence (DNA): TGCAGCGTGGGGACAGCTTCTAACTATGGCTACACCTTC. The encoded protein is CSVGTASNYGYTF.

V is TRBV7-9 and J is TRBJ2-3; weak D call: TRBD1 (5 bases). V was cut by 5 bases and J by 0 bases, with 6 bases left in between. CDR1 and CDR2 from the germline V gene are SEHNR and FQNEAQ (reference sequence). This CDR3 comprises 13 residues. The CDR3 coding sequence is TGTGCCAGCAGCCAGGGAAGCACAGATACGCAGTATTTT. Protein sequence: CASSQGSTDTQYF.